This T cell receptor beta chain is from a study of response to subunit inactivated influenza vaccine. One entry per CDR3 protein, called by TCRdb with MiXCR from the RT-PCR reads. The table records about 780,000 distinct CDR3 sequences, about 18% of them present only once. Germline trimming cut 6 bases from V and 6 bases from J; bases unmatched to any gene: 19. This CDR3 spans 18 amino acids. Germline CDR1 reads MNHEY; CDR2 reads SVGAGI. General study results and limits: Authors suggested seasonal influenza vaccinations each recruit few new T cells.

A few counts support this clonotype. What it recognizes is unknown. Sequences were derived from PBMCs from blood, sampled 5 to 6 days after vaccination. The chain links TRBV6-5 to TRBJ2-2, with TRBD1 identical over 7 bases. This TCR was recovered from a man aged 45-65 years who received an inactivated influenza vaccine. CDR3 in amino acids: CASSYTSDRMGHAGELFF. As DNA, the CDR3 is TGTGCCAGCAGCTATACCTCGGACAGGATGGGCCACGCCGGGGAGCTGTTTTTT.